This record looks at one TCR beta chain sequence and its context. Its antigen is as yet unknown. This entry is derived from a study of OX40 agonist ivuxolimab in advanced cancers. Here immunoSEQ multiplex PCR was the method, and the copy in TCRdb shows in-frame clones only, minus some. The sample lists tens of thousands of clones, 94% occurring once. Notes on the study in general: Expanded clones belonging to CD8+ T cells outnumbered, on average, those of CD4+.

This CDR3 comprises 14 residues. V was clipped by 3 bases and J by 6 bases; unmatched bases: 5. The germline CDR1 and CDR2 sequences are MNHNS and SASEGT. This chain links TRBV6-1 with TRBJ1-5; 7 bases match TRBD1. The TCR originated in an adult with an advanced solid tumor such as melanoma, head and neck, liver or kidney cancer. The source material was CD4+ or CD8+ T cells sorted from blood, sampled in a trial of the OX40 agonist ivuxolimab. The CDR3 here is CASSDGTVTQPQHF. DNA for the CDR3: TGTGCCAGCAGTGACGGGACAGTGACTCAGCCCCAGCATTTT.